One and the same sample provided the 27 T cell receptor beta chains below, sequenced in a study of memory CD4+ T cells and cytomegalovirus serostatus. TCRdb's copy holds only in-frame clones and misses some; the assay was immunoSEQ multiplex PCR. The sample has about 92,000 clones, roughly 80% seen once. The sort gate was single viable CD3+CD4+CD8-CD45RO+ cells for memory CD4+ T cells. Sequencing used memory CD4+ T cells from blood. The receptors stem from an adult in good health and CMV-seropositive.

V and J are TRBV29-1 and TRBJ2-3; D is undetermined. CDR1 SQVTM and CDR2 ANQGSEA come from the germline V gene. The CDR3 consists of 13 residues. V lost 5 bases and J lost 4, with 13 bases in between. CDR3 sequence: CSVCETLADTQYF. The CDR3 region has the DNA TGCAGCGTTTGTGAGACTCTCGCAGATACGCAGTATTTT.

A note on this clone: Other DNA sequences within the sample encode an identical CDR3. The chain is built from TRBV5-1 and TRBJ2-5; D is ambiguous. V was pared by 2 bases and J by 2 bases, with 1 base between. The CDR3 totals 11 residues. In germline, CDR1 is SGHRS, CDR2 YFSETQ. CDR3 amino acids: CASSLQETQYF. The CDR3 nucleotides are TGCGCCAGCAGCTTACAAGAGACCCAGTACTTC. The full variable domain, rest sourced from reference TRBV5-1 and TRBJ2-5, is KAGVTQTPRYLIKTRGQQVTLSCSPISGHRSVSWYQQTPGQGLQFLFEYFSETQRNKGNFPGRFSGRQFSNSRSEMNVSTLELGDSALYLCASSLQETQYFGPGTRLLVL.

The chain has TRBV28 and TRBJ1-2; D unclear. Trimming took 5 bases from V and 6 from J, leaving 16 bases between them. The CDR3 length is 14 residues. Germline CDR1 MDHEN, CDR2 SYDVKM. CDR3 sequence: CASSTIGIHNGYTF. The CDR3 region has the DNA TGTGCCAGCAGTACCATCGGGATCCATAATGGCTACACCTTC.

The V call is TRBV27, the J call TRBJ2-1; TRBD2 matches 11 bases. There are 16 residues in the CDR3. The V and J ends lost 3 bases and 9 bases, in that order; junction bases with no gene match: 10. CDR1 MNHEY and CDR2 SMNVEV come from the germline V gene (reference sequence). The CDR3 DNA sequence: TGTGCCAGCAGTTTTAGTAGCGGGAGGGCCGGGGGTGAGCAGTTCTTC. Amino acids: CASSFSSGRAGGEQFF.

The V and J genes are TRBV27 and TRBJ2-5; D ambiguous. The CDR3 is 14 amino acids. V gave up 5 bases and J gave up 2 bases, with 12 bases separating them. Germline CDR1 reads MNHEY; CDR2 reads SMNVEV (reference sequence). DNA of the CDR3: TGTGCCAGCAGTCCACAGCAGAGGCAAGAGACCCAGTACTTC. It codes for CASSPQQRQETQYF.

The chain carries TRBV30 and TRBJ1-6; 9 nucleotides match TRBD1. CDR3 length: 13 residues. Germline CDR1 and CDR2: GTSNPN and SVGIG (reference sequence). The V segment lost 4 bases and the J segment 10 bases; nucleotides outside the gene matches: 5. CDR3 region: CAWTKTGGSPLHF. The CDR3 nucleotides read TGTGCCTGGACTAAGACAGGGGGATCACCCCTCCACTTT. Full variable domain (rest looked up from reference TRBV30 and TRBJ1-6): SQTIHQWPATLVQPVGSPLSLECTVEGTSNPNLYWYRQAAGRGLQLLFYSVGIGQISSEVPQNLSASRPQDRQFILSSKKLLLSDSGFYLCAWTKTGGSPLHFGNGTRLTVT.

There are a few counts of this clone. This sequence joins TRBV6-5 and TRBJ1-1, with D uncertain. The germline V gene has CDR1 MNHEY and CDR2 SVGAGI. This CDR3 contains 15 residues. Trimming cost V 2 bases and J 0 bases, with 10 bases left between them. The CDR3 reads CASSYGRHLNTEAFF. DNA of the CDR3: TGTGCCAGCAGTTACGGGAGACACCTGAACACTGAAGCTTTCTTT.

The chain joins TRBV28 to TRBJ1-2; 10 nucleotides agree with TRBD1. CDR1 is MDHEN, CDR2 SYDVKM, per germline. The CDR3 has 18 residues. Trimming removed 6 bases from V and 2 bases from J; junction bases left unmatched: 15. The CDR3 sequence is CASSFITGQGVSNYGYTF. CDR3 coding DNA: TGTGCCAGCAGCTTTATAACTGGACAGGGGGTTTCCAACTATGGCTACACCTTC.

This clone was picked up one time. The chain is built from TRBV11-2 and TRBJ2-5; 12 bases map to TRBD2. Trimming at V came to 1 base and at J to 4 bases, leaving 7 bases not matched to a gene. The germline CDR1 and CDR2 sequences are SGHAT and FQNNGV. The CDR3 is made up of 17 amino acids. CDR3 in amino acids: CASSLGWTSGTGETQYF. Written as DNA, the CDR3 is TGTGCCAGCAGCTTAGGGTGGACTAGCGGGACAGGAGAGACCCAGTACTTC.

This chain uses TRBV5-4 with TRBJ2-2; D not resolved. This CDR3 is 16 amino acids long. Germline V gene sequence: CDR1 SGHNT, CDR2 YYREEE (reference sequence). Between the trimmed V and J ends, which lost 1 base and 1 base, there was a span of 11 bases. CDR3 protein: CASSLWANRNTGELFF. The CDR3, as DNA: TGTGCCAGCAGCTTGTGGGCGAATAGGAACACCGGGGAGCTGTTTTTT.

V gene TRBV12-5 combines with J gene TRBJ1-1; perhaps TRBD1 as D (5 bases). Trimming removed 1 base at V and 0 bases at J, with 12 bases between. The germline V gene has CDR1 LGHNT and CDR2 FRNRAP. The CDR3 is made up of 16 amino acids. The chain's CDR3 is CASGLDGWGMNTEAFF. The DNA for the CDR3 is TGTGCTAGTGGTTTGGACGGATGGGGGATGAACACTGAAGCTTTCTTT.

Note on this clone: In the same sample, other DNA sequences code for this CDR3. V usage is TRBV25-1 and J usage is TRBJ1-5, with 9 bases lining up with TRBD1. Germline V CDR1 and CDR2: MGHDK, SYGVNS. The CDR3 is 14 amino acids. The V gene end was trimmed by 5 bases and the J gene end by 5 bases; junction bases not matched to a gene: 4. The CDR3 region is CASSKQGADQPQHF. Here the CDR3 DNA reads TGTGCCAGCAGTAAACAGGGGGCCGATCAGCCCCAGCATTTT.

V usage is TRBV18 and J usage is TRBJ1-2, with 9 nucleotides matching TRBD1. The V segment lost 4 bases and the J segment 8 bases; nucleotides outside the gene matches: 8. The CDR3 totals 14 residues. Germline V gene sequence: CDR1 KGHSH, CDR2 LQKENI. The CDR3 spells CASSQGQGLEGYTF. CDR3 in DNA: TGTGCCAGCTCACAGGGACAGGGTCTCGAAGGCTACACCTTC.

The rearrangement joins TRBV5-1 to TRBJ2-3; D possibly matches TRBD1 or TRBD2 (5 bases each). Germline assignment: CDR1 SGHRS and CDR2 YFSETQ. There are 14 residues in the CDR3. The V end lost 3 bases, the J end lost 4 bases, and 12 bases lay between the germline ends. The CDR3 region is CASSSRAGSDTQYF. DNA for the CDR3: TGCGCCAGCAGCTCGAGGGCAGGGTCAGATACGCAGTATTTT.

Remarks on this clone: One end of the junction does not line up with germline, which may come from a read error. The CDR3: CASSTNRRGSDF. The DNA of the CDR3 is TGTGCCAGCAGTACCAACAGGCGAGGGTCGGACTTC. This chain joins TRBV28 and TRBJ2-7, with D perhaps being TRBD1 or TRBD2 (5 bases each). The CDR3 loop spans 12 amino acids. Looked up from germline, CDR1 is MDHEN and CDR2 is SYDVKM.

The rearrangement links TRBV4-2 to TRBJ2-7; D uncertain. The CDR3 is 13 residues long. Germline CDR1 LGHNA, CDR2 YNFKEQ. Trimming took 0 bases from V and 2 from J, leaving 5 bases between them. Here the CDR3 DNA reads TGTGCCAGCAGCCAAGATCTGCCCTACGAGCAGTACTTC. Translating it yields CASSQDLPYEQYF.

The chain couples TRBV4-2 to TRBJ2-1; D possibly corresponds to TRBD2 (5 bases). The CDR3 sequence is 16 residues long. V gave up 1 base and J gave up 0 bases, with 10 bases separating them. CDR1 is LGHNA, CDR2 YNFKEQ, per germline. The CDR3 protein is CASSQVGESSYNEQFF. In DNA form, the CDR3 reads TGTGCCAGCAGCCAAGTCGGGGAGAGCTCCTACAATGAGCAGTTCTTC.

The V and J genes are TRBV2 and TRBJ2-1; 7 nucleotides match TRBD1. The CDR3 runs 12 residues. V was pared by 7 bases and J by 10 bases, with 7 bases of the junction left unmatched. CDR1 SNHLY and CDR2 FYNNEI come from the germline V gene. The CDR3 spells CASNLGQQEQFF. The CDR3 nucleotides read TGTGCCAGCAACCTGGGACAGCAAGAGCAGTTCTTC.

The genes are TRBV2 and TRBJ2-5; 11 nucleotides match TRBD1. CDR1 is SNHLY, CDR2 FYNNEI, per germline. The CDR3 length is 17 residues. Germline trimming cut 2 bases from V and 5 bases from J; bases unmatched to any gene: 10. The CDR3: CASSESRTGGHRETQYF. The CDR3 nucleotides read TGTGCCAGCAGTGAATCCCGGACAGGGGGCCATCGGGAGACCCAGTACTTC. The full variable domain, completed using reference TRBV2 and TRBJ2-5, is EPEVTQTPSHQVTQMGQEVILRCVPISNHLYFYWYRQILGQKVEFLVSFYNNEISEKSEIFDDQFSVERPDGSNFTLKIRSTKLEDSAMYFCASSESRTGGHRETQYFGPGTRLLVL.

CDR3 sequence: CASSPQGGSTTGELFF. In DNA, the CDR3 is TGTGCCAGCTCACCACAGGGAGGGTCGACCACCGGGGAGCTGTTTTTT. This chain links TRBV18 with TRBJ2-2, with 7 positions matching TRBD2. V shed 1 base and J 4 bases; nucleotides not matched to a gene: 6. Germline lookup yields CDR1 KGHSH and CDR2 LQKENI. The CDR3 is 16 residues long. Together with reference TRBV18 and TRBJ2-2, the CDR3 gives the full variable domain: NAGVMQNPRHLVRRRGQEARLRCSPMKGHSHVYWYRQLPEEGLKFMVYLQKENIIDESGMPKERFSAEFPKEGPSILRIQQVVRGDSAAYFCASSPQGGSTTGELFFGEGSRLTVL.

J is TRBJ1-4 and V is TRBV4-1, with a weak D call TRBD1 (5 bases). The CDR3 runs to 15 residues. The V end was cut by 1 base, the J end by 8 bases, with 14 bases between. Per the germline V gene, CDR1 is MGHRA and CDR2 is YSYEKL. CDR3 residues: CASSQGGRWGEKLFF. CDR3 sequence (DNA): TGCGCCAGCAGCCAAGGGGGACGGTGGGGAGAAAAACTGTTTTTT.

As to this clone: Additional DNA sequences in this sample encode the identical CDR3. The chain is built from TRBV6-5 and TRBJ2-3, with D tentatively TRBD1 or TRBD2 (5 bases each). V lost 6 bases and J lost 0, with 13 bases in between. Germline CDR1 reads MNHEY; CDR2 reads SVGAGI. The CDR3 has 15 residues. The CDR3 is CASRLGTTSTDTQYF. The CDR3 DNA is TGTGCCAGCAGGCTTGGGACCACGAGCACAGATACGCAGTATTTT.

The chain recombines TRBV9 with TRBJ2-3, with TRBD2 matching over 10 bases. Germline lookup yields CDR1 SGDLS and CDR2 YYNGEE. The CDR3 runs 15 residues. Unmatched junction bases numbered 4, after V lost 4 bases and J lost 2 bases. The CDR3 bases are TGTGCCAGCAGCTTGGGGACTAGCGTCACAGATACGCAGTATTTT. Protein product: CASSLGTSVTDTQYF. The full variable domain, in which reference TRBV9 and TRBJ2-3 provide the parts outside the CDR3, is DSGVTQTPKHLITATGQRVTLRCSPRSGDLSVYWYQQSLDQGLQFLIQYYNGEERAKGNILERFSAQQFPDLHSELNLSSLELGDSALYFCASSLGTSVTDTQYFGPGTRLTVL.

In its sample, this clone was seen once. The rearrangement joins TRBV11-1 to TRBJ1-5; a possible D gene is TRBD1 (6 bases). Germline lookup yields CDR1 SGHAT and CDR2 FQDESV (reference sequence). The CDR3 extends over 15 amino acids. The V end was cut by 5 bases, the J end by 2 bases, with 13 bases between. The CDR3 loop reads CASSPERGGNQPQHF. CDR3 nucleotide sequence: TGTGCCAGCAGCCCAGAAAGGGGGGGCAATCAGCCCCAGCATTTT.

The genes are TRBV5-1 and TRBJ2-1, with a possible D match to TRBD1 (5 bases). The CDR3 runs to 15 residues. V was cut by 0 bases and J by 4 bases, with 11 bases left in between. The germline V gene encodes CDR1 SGHRS and CDR2 YFSETQ. In DNA, the CDR3 is TGCGCCAGCAGCTTGGGACAGAACGGATACAATGAGCAGTTCTTC. It codes for CASSLGQNGYNEQFF.

This chain joins TRBV28 and TRBJ1-5; D remains ambiguous. Trimming stripped 5 bases from V and 9 bases from J, with 8 bases between. Germline V gene sequence: CDR1 MDHEN, CDR2 SYDVKM. The CDR3 runs to 11 residues. CDR3 loop: CASSGAGPQHF. CDR3 in DNA: TGTGCCAGCAGTGGTGCGGGGCCCCAGCATTTT.

This sequence joins TRBV15 and TRBJ2-3, with unresolved D. Per the germline V gene, CDR1 is LNHNV and CDR2 is YYDKDF (reference sequence). The CDR3 consists of 11 residues. V was clipped by 4 bases and J by 7 bases, with 6 bases between them. CDR3 sequence reads: CATSNSYTQYF. The CDR3 DNA is TGTGCCACCAGCAACAGCTATACGCAGTATTTT.